Each of the 2 T cell receptor beta chains below was sequenced from the same sample in a study of T cells in Graves' hyperthyroidism and ophthalmopathy (dated by TCRdb to the late 2010s). Library preparation employed multiplex PCR. The data were produced on an Illumina HiSeq 2000. The TCR beta CDR3 regions were amplified from the RNA transcripts. A first-round RT-PCR of the TCR CDR3 used the HTBI primer set with the Qiagen OneStep RT-PCR kit. TCRdb reworked the public reads: Q25 trimming with fastp, MiXCR clone assembly, productive beta chains retained. Rows matching on CDR3 protein sequence are summarized as one entry with the most common DNA and genes. The sample data list around 600,000 distinct CDR3 sequences, and 15% to 17% of these were observed just once. The leading ten clones occupy roughly 7.3% of the sample. What was sequenced was blood. The receptors stem from a woman in her 30s with Graves' hyperthyroidism.

This clonotype was counted at least ten times. The chain employs TRBV24-1 and TRBJ2-1, with a tentative D call TRBD2 (6 bases). CDR1 and CDR2 from the germline V gene are KGHDR and SFDVKD. The V gene lost 5 bases and the J gene lost 8 bases, with 12 bases spanning the gap. There are 13 residues in the CDR3. CDR3 bases: TGTGCCACCAGTGTCGGGACTGACTATGAGCAGTTCTTC. Its protein product is CATSVGTDYEQFF.

The table lists this clonotype with many counts. The chain couples TRBV7-3 to TRBJ2-7; TRBD2 matches at 9 bases. This CDR3 is built from 17 residues. Germline CDR1 SGHTA, CDR2 FQGTGA. After removal of 6 bases from V and 2 bases from J, the junction contained 14 bases not matched to a gene. The CDR3 DNA sequence: TGTGCCAGCAGTACCGGGGGTGGTAGCGGGAGTGCCTACGAGCAGTACTTC. This encodes CASSTGGGSGSAYEQYF.